This T cell receptor beta chain was sequenced during a study of blood T cell repertoires in COVID-19. Study background: The United States, Italy and Spain supplied acute and convalescent COVID-19 samples. Nucleic acid was either cDNA or gDNA, and it came from T cells, B-cell-depleted T cells, or PBMCs.

There are a few counts of this clone. Sequenced by immunoSEQ multiplex PCR; TCRdb stores in-frame clones only, minus some. This table holds around 220,000 clones, approximately 80% found once. Material: peripheral blood. This TCR was recovered from a middle-aged woman with active or convalescent COVID-19.

In DNA form, the CDR3 reads TGCGCCAGCAGCCGGATGGAGACAGGGGCGGGTGGCTACACCTTC. As protein: CASSRMETGAGGYTF. J is TRBJ1-2 and V is TRBV4-1, with 8 bases lining up with TRBD1. This CDR3 is 15 amino acids long. Trimming cost V 4 bases and J 7 bases; bases outside gene matches: 11. Germline V gene sequence: CDR1 MGHRA, CDR2 YSYEKL.